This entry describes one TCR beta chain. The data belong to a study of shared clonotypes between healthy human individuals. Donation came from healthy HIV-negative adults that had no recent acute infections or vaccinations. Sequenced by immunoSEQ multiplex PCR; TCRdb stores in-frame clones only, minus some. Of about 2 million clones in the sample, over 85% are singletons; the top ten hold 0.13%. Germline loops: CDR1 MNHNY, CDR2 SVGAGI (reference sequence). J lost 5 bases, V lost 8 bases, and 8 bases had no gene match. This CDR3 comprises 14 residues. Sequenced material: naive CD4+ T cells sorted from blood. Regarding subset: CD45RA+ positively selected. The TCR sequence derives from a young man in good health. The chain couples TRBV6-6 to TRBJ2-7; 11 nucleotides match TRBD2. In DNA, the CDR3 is TGTGCCAGCTGGTTAGCGGGAGGGCTCCACGAGCAGTACTTC. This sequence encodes CASWLAGGLHEQYF.